These T cell receptor beta chains were read from a single sample in a study of early T cells in non-severe SARS-CoV-2 infection. TCRdb independently ran MiXCR on the 5' RACE reads; one entry per CDR3 protein. The sample comprises approximately 65,000 distinct CDR3 sequences, approximately 15% of which are singletons, and over 11% rests with the top ten. The sample taken for sequencing was whole blood. The receptors were gathered from an adult who was a healthcare worker with PCR-confirmed SARS-CoV-2 infection or an uninfected control (not recorded which). The CDR3 runs from the conserved cysteine through the conserved F or W. A D gene is named only where the DNA matches it firmly. Clone size is given for some rows only: seen once, a few or many times, or a class if the clone is expanded.

clone_size,d_call,j_call,v_call,cdr3_nt,cdr3_aa
-,-,TRBJ2-3,TRBV29-1,TGCAGCGTTGAGAGAGGGCTGAGAGATACGCAGTATTTT,CSVERGLRDTQYF
few,-,TRBJ2-1,TRBV4-2,TGTGCCAGCAGCCTTAATTTCCAAGAGCAGTTCTTC,CASSLNFQEQFF
many,-,TRBJ1-1,TRBV6-5,TGTGCCAGCAGTCCTCAGGGTATGACCCAAATGAACACTGAAGCTTTCTTT,CASSPQGMTQMNTEAFF
-,-,TRBJ1-2,TRBV29-1,TGCAGCGTTGAGAGGCAGGGTTTGATTCATGGCTACACCTTC,CSVERQGLIHGYTF
few,-,TRBJ2-6,TRBV10-3,TGTGCCATCAGCCCGGGACAATCCACCTCTGGGGCCAACGTCCTGACTTTC,CAISPGQSTSGANVLTF
many,-,TRBJ2-3,TRBV15,TGTGCCACCGAGAACAGAATTACAGATACGCAGTATTTT,CATENRITDTQYF
few,-,TRBJ2-3,TRBV5-1,TGCGCCAGCAGCCCACGACAGAGACTCACAGATACGCAGTATTTT,CASSPRQRLTDTQYF
few,-,TRBJ1-1,TRBV11-2,TGTGCCAGCAGCTCACCAGGGTTTAGGACTGAAGCTTTCTTT,CASSSPGFRTEAFF
-,-,TRBJ1-1,TRBV5-1,TGCGCCAGCAGCTTGGCCATCGGAGGGTATTTGCCGGAAGCTTTCTTT,CASSLAIGGYLPEAFF
few,-,TRBJ2-7,TRBV15,TGTGCCACCAGCAGAGATTTGGGCGGTTACTACGAGCAGTACTTC,CATSRDLGGYYEQYF
few,TRBD2,TRBJ2-3,TRBV29-1,TGCAGCGTTGAGTATGTAGCGGGGGGGCCTACGCAGTATTTT,CSVEYVAGGPTQYF
-,-,TRBJ2-7,TRBV9,TGTGCCAGCAGCCCCGGGGAGATCTACGAGCAGTACTTC,CASSPGEIYEQYF
-,-,TRBJ1-3,TRBV6-6,TGTGCCAGCAGTTACTCTAAGGGAAACTCTGGAAACACCATATATTTT,CASSYSKGNSGNTIYF
many,-,TRBJ2-1,TRBV29-1,TGCAGCGTTAGGCGGGACTCCAACAATGAGCAGTTCTTC,CSVRRDSNNEQFF
many,TRBD1,TRBJ2-7,TRBV28,TGTGCCAGCAGCCGCCCGGGACAGGGGGCCCGGTACGAGCAGTACTTC,CASSRPGQGARYEQYF
-,TRBD2,TRBJ2-1,TRBV7-9,TGTGCCAGCAGCTTAGGCGGAGTGTTGGGACTAGCGGGGGTCTACAATGAGCAGTTCTTC,CASSLGGVLGLAGVYNEQFF
few,-,TRBJ2-7,TRBV28,TGTGCCACCAAGTCTCCATACGAGCAGTACTTC,CATKSPYEQYF
few,TRBD2,TRBJ2-1,TRBV2,TGTGCCAATACGGGAGTTAGCGGGGGCCGGCGGTTCTTC,CANTGVSGGRRFF
-,TRBD1,TRBJ1-2,TRBV7-2,TGTGCCAGCAGCCCGGACAGGCCCTATGGCTACACCTTC,CASSPDRPYGYTF
once,-,TRBJ1-4,TRBV28,TGTGCCAGCAGTCCACCGCGGCGGGCTAGGGAAAAACTGTTTTTT,CASSPPRRAREKLFF